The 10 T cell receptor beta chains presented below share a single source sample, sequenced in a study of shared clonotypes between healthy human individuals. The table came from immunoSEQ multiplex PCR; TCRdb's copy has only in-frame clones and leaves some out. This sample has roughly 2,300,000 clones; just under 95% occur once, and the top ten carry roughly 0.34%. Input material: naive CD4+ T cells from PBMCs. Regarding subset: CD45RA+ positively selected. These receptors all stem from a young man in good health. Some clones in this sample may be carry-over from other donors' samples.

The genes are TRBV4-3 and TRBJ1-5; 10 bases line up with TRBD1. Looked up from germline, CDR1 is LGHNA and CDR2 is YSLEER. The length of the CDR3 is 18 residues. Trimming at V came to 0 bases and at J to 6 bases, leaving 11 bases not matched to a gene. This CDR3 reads CASSQEPGGTGVRQPQHF. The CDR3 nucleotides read TGCGCCAGCAGCCAAGAACCGGGGGGGACAGGGGTTCGTCAGCCCCAGCATTTT.

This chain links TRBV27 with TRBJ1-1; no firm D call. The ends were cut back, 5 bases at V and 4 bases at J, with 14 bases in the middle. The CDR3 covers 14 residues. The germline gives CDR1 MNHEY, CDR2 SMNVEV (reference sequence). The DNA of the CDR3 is TGTGCCAGCAGTCCCGCGGTGCGGGTCACTGAAGCTTTCTTT. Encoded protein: CASSPAVRVTEAFF.

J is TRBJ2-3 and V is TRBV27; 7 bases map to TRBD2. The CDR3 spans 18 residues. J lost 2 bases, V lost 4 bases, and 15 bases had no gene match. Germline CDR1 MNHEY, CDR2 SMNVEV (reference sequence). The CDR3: CASSSTSSWLAATDTQYF. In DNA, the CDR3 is TGTGCCAGCAGTTCCACCTCAAGTTGGCTAGCGGCCACAGATACGCAGTATTTT.

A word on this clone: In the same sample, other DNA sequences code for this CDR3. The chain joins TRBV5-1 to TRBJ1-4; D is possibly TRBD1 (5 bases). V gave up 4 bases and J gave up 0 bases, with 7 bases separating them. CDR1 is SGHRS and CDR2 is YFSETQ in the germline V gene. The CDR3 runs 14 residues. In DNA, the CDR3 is TGCGCCAGCAGCCCCAGGGCAACTAATGAAAAACTGTTTTTT. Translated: CASSPRATNEKLFF.

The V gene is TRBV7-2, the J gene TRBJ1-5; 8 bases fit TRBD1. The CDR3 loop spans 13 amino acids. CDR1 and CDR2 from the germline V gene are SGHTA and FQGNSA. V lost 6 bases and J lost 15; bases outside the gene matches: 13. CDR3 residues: CASRGTGQGITHF. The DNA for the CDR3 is TGTGCCAGCAGGGGAACAGGACAGGGCATAACGCATTTT.

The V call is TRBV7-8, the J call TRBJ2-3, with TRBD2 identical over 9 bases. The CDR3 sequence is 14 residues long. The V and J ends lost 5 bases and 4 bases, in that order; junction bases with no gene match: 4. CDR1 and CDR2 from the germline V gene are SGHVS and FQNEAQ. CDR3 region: CASSGRTSADTQYF. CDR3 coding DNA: TGTGCCAGCAGCGGGAGGACTAGCGCAGATACGCAGTATTTT.

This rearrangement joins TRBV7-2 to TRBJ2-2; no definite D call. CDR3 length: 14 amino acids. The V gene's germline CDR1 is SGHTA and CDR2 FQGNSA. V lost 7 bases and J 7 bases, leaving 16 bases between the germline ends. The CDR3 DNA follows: TGTGCCAGCACCTTGGGCAGGTCTAGCGGGGAGCTGTTTTTT. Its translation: CASTLGRSSGELFF.

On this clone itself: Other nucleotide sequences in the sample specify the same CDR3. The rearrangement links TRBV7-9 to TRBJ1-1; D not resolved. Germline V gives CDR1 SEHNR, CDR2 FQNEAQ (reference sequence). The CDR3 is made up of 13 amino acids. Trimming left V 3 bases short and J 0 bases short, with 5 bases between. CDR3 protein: CASSFLVNTEAFF. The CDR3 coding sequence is TGTGCCAGCAGCTTTTTGGTGAACACTGAAGCTTTCTTT.

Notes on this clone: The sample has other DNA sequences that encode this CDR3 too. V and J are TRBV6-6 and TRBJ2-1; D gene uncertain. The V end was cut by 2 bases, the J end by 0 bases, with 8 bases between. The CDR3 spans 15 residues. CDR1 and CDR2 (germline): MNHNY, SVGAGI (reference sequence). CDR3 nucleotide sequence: TGTGCCAGCAGTTACGGCGAGAGCTCCTACAATGAGCAGTTCTTC. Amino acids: CASSYGESSYNEQFF.

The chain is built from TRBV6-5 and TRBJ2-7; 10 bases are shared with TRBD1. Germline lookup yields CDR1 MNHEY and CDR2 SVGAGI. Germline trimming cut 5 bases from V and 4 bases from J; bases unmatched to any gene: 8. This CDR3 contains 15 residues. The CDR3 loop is CASSPYRGQGYEQYF. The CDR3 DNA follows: TGTGCCAGCAGTCCCTACAGGGGACAGGGGTACGAGCAGTACTTC.